This T cell receptor (beta chain) was documented in a study of technical replicates of blood from a few donors. Germline CDR1 and CDR2: GTSNPN and SVGIG (reference sequence). The V and J ends lost 2 bases and 3 bases, in that order; junction bases with no gene match: 12. This CDR3 comprises 17 residues. This table comes from immunoSEQ multiplex PCR, and its TCRdb copy is limited to in-frame clones, with some not included. The table records 98,000 or so clones, 95% of them present only once. The chain couples TRBV30 to TRBJ2-5, with 10 bases fitting TRBD2. Sequencing was done on a sample of T cells isolated from PBMCs. The TCR was taken from a human donor in good health. The chain's CDR3 is CAWSTSGGAGMEETQYF. CDR3 sequence (DNA): TGTGCCTGGAGTACGAGCGGGGGGGCTGGTATGGAAGAGACCCAGTACTTC. Full variable domain (outside the CDR3, taken from reference TRBV30 and TRBJ2-5): SQTIHQWPATLVQPVGSPLSLECTVEGTSNPNLYWYRQAAGRGLQLLFYSVGIGQISSEVPQNLSASRPQDRQFILSSKKLLLSDSGFYLCAWSTSGGAGMEETQYFGPGTRLLVL.